Each of the 8 T cell receptor beta chains below was sequenced from the same sample in a study of blood T cells in healthy people across ages. It was with a sample-barcoded 5' primer and a J-beta primer mix that a second PCR of about 7 to 12 cycles was run. A single record per CDR3 protein comes from TCRdb applying MiXCR to the 5' RACE reads. The data contain roughly 730,000 distinct CDR3 sequences, just over 55% of them singletons. The source material was blood. Every receptor here comes from a man in his forties in good health.

The V call is TRBV7-2, the J call TRBJ2-4, with D perhaps TRBD1 (6 bases). TRBJ2-7 explains the end of the DNA better; the J call may be wrong. The CDR3 has 14 residues. CDR1 and CDR2 from the germline V gene are SGHTA and FQGNSA. CDR3 loop: CASSSQQGPYEQYF. DNA of the CDR3: TGTGCCAGCAGCTCCCAGCAGGGGCCATACGAGCAGTACTTC.

Here the CDR3 DNA reads TGTGCCAGCAGTTCCCGACAGGGTGGGGTCTACGAGCAGTACTTC. Its protein product is CASSSRQGGVYEQYF. V usage is TRBV27 and J usage is TRBJ2-4; the match to TRBD1 covers 7 bases. The end of the DNA is better explained by TRBJ2-7, so the J call may be wrong. The CDR3 has 15 residues. CDR1 is MNHEY, CDR2 SMNVEV, per germline (reference sequence).

This sequence joins TRBV7-9 and TRBJ2-7; the D gene is possibly TRBD1 (6 bases). Trimming shortened V by 4 bases and J by 3 bases, and 13 bases separated the two germline ends. In germline, CDR1 is SEHNR, CDR2 FQNEAQ (reference sequence). CDR3 length: 14 residues. The CDR3 here is CASSSVRGVYEQYF. CDR3 bases: TGTGCCAGCAGCTCCGTCAGGGGTGTCTACGAGCAGTACTTC.

J is TRBJ1-2 and V is TRBV3-1, with TRBD1 matching 9 bases. CDR1 LGHDT and CDR2 YNNKEL come from the germline V gene (reference sequence). V lost 0 bases to trimming and J lost 6 bases; unmatched junction nucleotides: 2. CDR3 length equals 14 residues. CDR3 nucleotides: TGTGCCAGCAGCCAAGATTGGACAGGGGATGGCTACACCTTC. Protein sequence: CASSQDWTGDGYTF.

V is TRBV10-3 and J is TRBJ2-5, with 9 bases lining up with TRBD2. V shed 3 bases, J shed 11 bases, and the junction held 16 bases outside the gene matches. CDR3 length: 16 residues. Germline V CDR1 and CDR2: ENHRY, SYGVKD. CDR3 protein: CAISEVGGRALGEQYF. The CDR3 DNA follows: TGTGCCATCAGTGAAGTAGGCGGGAGGGCCTTAGGAGAGCAGTACTTC.

Ten or more counts support this clonotype. This chain connects TRBV13 to TRBJ1-1; a weak D match, TRBD1 (6 bases). Trimming cost V 5 bases and J 3 bases, with 7 bases left between them. The CDR3 totals 12 residues. Germline CDR1 PRHDT, CDR2 FYEKMQ (reference sequence). CDR3 protein: CASSTGYTEAFF. CDR3 nucleotide sequence: TGTGCCAGCAGCACAGGGTACACTGAAGCTTTCTTT.

The chain joins TRBV20-1 to TRBJ2-7; 7 bases are shared with TRBD1. The length of the CDR3 is 14 residues. Germline-derived CDR1 and CDR2 are DFQATT and SNEGSKA (reference sequence). J was trimmed by 4 bases and V by 6 bases; bases with no gene match: 12. CDR3 DNA sequence: TGCAGTGCAAGTAGTACAGGGGCATCTTACGAGCAGTACTTC. Encoded protein: CSASSTGASYEQYF.

V gene TRBV29-1 combines with J gene TRBJ2-1; no definite D call. Germline loops: CDR1 SQVTM, CDR2 ANQGSEA. Between the trimmed V and J ends, which lost 4 bases and 0 bases, there was a span of 7 bases. This CDR3 has 13 amino acids. Written as DNA, the CDR3 is TGCAGCGTTGGAGAGCCCTCCTACAATGAGCAGTTCTTC. Translation: CSVGEPSYNEQFF.